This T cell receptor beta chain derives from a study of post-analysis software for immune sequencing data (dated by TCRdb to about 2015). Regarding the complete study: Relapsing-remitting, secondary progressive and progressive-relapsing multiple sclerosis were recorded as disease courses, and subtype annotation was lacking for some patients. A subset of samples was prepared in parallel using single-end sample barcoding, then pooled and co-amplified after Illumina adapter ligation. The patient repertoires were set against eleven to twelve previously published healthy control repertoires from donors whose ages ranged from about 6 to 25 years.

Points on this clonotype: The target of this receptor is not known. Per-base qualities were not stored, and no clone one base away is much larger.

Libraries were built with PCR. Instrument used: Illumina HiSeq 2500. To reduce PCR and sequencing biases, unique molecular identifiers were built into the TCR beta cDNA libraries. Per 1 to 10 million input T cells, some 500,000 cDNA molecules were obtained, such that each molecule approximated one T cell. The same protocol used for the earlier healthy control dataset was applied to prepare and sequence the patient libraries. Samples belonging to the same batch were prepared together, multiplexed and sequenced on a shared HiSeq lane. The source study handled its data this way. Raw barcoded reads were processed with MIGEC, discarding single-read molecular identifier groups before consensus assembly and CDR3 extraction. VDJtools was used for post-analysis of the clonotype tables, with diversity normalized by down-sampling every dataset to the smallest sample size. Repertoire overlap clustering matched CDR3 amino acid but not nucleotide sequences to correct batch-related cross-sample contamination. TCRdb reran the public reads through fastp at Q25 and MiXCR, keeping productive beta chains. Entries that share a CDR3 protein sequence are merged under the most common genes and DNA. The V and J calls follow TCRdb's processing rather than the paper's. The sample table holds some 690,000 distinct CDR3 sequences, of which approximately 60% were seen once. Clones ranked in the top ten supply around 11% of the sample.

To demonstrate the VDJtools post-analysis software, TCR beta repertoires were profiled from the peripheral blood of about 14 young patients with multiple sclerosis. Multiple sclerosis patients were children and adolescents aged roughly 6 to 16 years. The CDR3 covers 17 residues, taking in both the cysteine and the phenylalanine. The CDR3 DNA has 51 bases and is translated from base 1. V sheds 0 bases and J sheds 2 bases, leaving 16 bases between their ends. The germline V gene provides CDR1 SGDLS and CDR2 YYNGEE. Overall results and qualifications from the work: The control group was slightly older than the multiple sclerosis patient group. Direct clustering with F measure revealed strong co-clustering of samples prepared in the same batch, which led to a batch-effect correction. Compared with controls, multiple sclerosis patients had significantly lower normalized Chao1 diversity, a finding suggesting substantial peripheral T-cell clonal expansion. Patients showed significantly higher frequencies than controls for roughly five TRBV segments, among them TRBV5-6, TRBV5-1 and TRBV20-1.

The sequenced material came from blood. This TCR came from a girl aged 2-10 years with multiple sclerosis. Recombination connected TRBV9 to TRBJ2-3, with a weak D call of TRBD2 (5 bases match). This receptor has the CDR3 CASSVDPAGLVTDTQYF. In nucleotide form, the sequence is TGTGCCAGCAGCGTAGACCCCGCGGGCCTAGTCACAGATACGCAGTATTTT.